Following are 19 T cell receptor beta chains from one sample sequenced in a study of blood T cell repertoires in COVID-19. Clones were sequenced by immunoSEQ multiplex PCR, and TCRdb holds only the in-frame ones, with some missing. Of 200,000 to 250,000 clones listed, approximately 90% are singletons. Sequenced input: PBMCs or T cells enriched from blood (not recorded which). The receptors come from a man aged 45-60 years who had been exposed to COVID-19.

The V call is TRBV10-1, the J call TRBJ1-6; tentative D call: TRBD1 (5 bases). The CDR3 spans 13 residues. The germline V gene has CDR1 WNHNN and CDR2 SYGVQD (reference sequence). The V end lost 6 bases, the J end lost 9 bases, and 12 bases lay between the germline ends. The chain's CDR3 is CASSGTPTSPLHF. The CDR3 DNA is TGCGCCAGCAGCGGGACTCCCACTTCACCCCTCCACTTT.

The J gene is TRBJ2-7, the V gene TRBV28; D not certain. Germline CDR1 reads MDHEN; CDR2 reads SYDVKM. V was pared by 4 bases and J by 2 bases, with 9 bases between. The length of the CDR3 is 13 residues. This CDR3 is CASSSPQTYEQYF. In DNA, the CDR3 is TGTGCCAGCAGTTCACCCCAGACCTACGAGCAGTACTTC.

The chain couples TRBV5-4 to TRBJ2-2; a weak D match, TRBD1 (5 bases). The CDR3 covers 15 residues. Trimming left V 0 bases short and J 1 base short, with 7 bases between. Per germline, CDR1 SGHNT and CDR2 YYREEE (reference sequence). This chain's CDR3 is CASSLGGLNTGELFF. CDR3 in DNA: TGTGCCAGCAGCTTGGGGGGCTTGAACACCGGGGAGCTGTTTTTT.

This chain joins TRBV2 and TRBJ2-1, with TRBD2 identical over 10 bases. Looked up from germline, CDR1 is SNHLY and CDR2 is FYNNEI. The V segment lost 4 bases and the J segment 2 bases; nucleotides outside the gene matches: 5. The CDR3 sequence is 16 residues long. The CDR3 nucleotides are TGTGCCAGCAGTGGACGCCTAGCGGGAGCCTACAATGAGCAGTTCTTC. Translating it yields CASSGRLAGAYNEQFF.

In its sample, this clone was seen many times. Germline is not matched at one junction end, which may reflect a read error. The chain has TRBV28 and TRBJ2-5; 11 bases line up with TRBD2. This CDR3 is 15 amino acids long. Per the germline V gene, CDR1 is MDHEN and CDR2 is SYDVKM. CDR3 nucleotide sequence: TGTGCCAGCAGTTCTCGACTAGCGGGGCTAGAGGCCCAGTACTTC. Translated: CASSSRLAGLEAQYF.

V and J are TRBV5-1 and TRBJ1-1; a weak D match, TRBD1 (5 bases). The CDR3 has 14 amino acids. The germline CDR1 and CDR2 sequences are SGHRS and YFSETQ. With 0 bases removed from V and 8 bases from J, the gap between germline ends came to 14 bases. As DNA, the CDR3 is TGCGCCAGCAGCTTGGACGTTCGACAGAACGAAGCTTTCTTT. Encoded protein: CASSLDVRQNEAFF. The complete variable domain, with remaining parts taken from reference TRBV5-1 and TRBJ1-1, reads KAGVTQTPRYLIKTRGQQVTLSCSPISGHRSVSWYQQTPGQGLQFLFEYFSETQRNKGNFPGRFSGRQFSNSRSEMNVSTLELGDSALYLCASSLDVRQNEAFFGQGTRLTVV.

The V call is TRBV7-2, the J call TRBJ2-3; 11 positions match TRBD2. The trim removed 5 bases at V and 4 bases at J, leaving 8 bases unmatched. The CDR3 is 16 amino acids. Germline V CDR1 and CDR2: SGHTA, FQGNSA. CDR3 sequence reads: CASSPTSGRFADTQYF. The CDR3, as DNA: TGTGCCAGCAGCCCCACTAGCGGGAGATTCGCAGATACGCAGTATTTT.

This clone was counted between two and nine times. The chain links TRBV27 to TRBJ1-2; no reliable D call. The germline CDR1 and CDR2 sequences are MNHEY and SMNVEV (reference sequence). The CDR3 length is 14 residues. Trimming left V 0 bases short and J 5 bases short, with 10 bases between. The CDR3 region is CASSLSFRWYGYTF. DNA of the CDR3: TGTGCCAGCAGTTTATCGTTTAGATGGTATGGCTACACCTTC.

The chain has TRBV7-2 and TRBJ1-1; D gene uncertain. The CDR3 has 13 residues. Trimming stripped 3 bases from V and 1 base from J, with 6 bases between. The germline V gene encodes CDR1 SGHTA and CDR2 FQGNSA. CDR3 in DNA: TGTGCCAGCAGCTTCGGGAGGAACACTGAAGCTTTCTTT. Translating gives CASSFGRNTEAFF.

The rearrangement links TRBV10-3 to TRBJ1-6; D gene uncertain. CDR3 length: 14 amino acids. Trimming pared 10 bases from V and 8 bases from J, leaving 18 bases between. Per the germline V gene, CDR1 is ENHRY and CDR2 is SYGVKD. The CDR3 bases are TGTGCCACCCGTGGGGAGCGGAACTATTCACCCCTCCACTTT. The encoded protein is CATRGERNYSPLHF.

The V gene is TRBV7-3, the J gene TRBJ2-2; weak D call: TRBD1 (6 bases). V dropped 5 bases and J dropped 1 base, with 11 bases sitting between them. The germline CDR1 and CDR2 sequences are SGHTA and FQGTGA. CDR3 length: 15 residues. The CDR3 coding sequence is TGTGCCAGCAGCCCGGACAGTTTGAACACCGGGGAGCTGTTTTTT. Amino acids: CASSPDSLNTGELFF.

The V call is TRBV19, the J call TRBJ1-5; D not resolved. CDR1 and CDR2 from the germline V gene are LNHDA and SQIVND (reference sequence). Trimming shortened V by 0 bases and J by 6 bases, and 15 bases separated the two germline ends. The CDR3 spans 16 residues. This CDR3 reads CASSIEGRLLFQPQHF. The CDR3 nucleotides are TGTGCCAGTAGTATAGAGGGTCGACTACTTTTTCAGCCCCAGCATTTT.

The CDR3: CAGDRTGANTGELFF. The CDR3, as DNA: TGTGCCGGGGACAGGACAGGGGCGAACACCGGGGAGCTGTTTTTT. V is TRBV7-9 and J is TRBJ2-2; 9 nucleotides match TRBD1. CDR3 length equals 15 residues. CDR1 and CDR2 (germline): SEHNR, FQNEAQ (reference sequence). The V gene end was trimmed by 11 bases and the J gene end by 0 bases; junction bases not matched to a gene: 7.

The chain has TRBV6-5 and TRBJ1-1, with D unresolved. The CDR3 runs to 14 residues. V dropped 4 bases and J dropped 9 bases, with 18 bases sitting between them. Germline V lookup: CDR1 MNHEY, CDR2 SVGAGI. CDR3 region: CASSFARLRLKAFF. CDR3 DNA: TGTGCCAGCAGTTTCGCACGCCTGCGGTTGAAAGCTTTCTTT.

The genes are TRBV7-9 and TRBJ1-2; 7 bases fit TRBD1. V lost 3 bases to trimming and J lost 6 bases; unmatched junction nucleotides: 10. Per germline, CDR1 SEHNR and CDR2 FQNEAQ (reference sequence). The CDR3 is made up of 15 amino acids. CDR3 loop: CASSFGTRGADGYTF. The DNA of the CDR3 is TGTGCCAGCAGCTTCGGAACCAGGGGGGCCGATGGCTACACCTTC.

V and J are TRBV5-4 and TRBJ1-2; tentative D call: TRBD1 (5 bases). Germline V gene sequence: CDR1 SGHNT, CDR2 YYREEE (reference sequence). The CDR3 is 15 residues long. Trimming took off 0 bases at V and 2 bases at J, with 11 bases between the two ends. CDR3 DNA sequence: TGTGCCAGCAGCTTGGTTCGGGGGATGAACTATGGCTACACCTTC. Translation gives CASSLVRGMNYGYTF.

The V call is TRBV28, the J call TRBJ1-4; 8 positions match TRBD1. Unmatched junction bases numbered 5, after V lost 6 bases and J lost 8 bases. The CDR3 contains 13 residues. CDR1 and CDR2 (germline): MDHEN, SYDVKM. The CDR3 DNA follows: TGTGCCAGCAGAGCCTGGGACAGGGAAAAACTGTTTTTT. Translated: CASRAWDREKLFF.

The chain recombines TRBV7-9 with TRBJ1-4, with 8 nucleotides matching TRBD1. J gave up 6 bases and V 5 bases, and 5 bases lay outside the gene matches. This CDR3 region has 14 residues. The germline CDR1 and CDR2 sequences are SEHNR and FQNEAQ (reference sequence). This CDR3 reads CASSPTGDHEKLFF. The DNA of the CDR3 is TGTGCCAGCAGCCCGACAGGGGATCATGAAAAACTGTTTTTT.

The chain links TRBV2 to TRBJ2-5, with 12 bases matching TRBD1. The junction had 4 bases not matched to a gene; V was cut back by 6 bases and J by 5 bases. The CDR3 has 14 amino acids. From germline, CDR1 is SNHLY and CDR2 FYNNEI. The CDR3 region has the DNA TGTGCCAGCAGCCGGGACAGGGGGCGGGAGACCCAGTACTTC. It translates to CASSRDRGRETQYF.